The clone carrying this T cell receptor (beta chain) was counted a few times. The data are from a study of blood T cell repertoires in COVID-19. Study context: Samples taken during acute and convalescent COVID-19 were collected in the United States, Italy and Spain. The analysed material was cDNA or gDNA that came from T cells, B-cell-depleted T cells, or PBMCs.

In the source study's methods: From reference gene primer amplification, estimates of nucleated cell counts were derived. Sequencing used immunoSEQ multiplex PCR; TCRdb keeps in-frame clones, though not all of them. That table supplies the V and J calls and clone size; D and trimming were determined from the DNA. The sample has around 130,000 clones, less than 85% seen once. This sequence was found in a woman at least 80 years old with acute or convalescent COVID-19. The source material was peripheral blood.

The CDR3 is CASSPGLAKNIQYF. CDR3 coding DNA: TGTGCCAGCAGCCCCGGACTAGCCAAAAACATTCAGTACTTC. V gene TRBV7-2 combines with J gene TRBJ2-4; D is possibly TRBD2 (5 bases). The CDR3 contains 14 residues. CDR1 SGHTA and CDR2 FQGNSA come from the germline V gene. V lost 5 bases and J lost 0, with 8 bases in between. The full variable domain, its missing parts supplied by reference TRBV7-2 and TRBJ2-4, is GAGVSQSPSNKVTEKGKDVELRCDPISGHTALYWYRQSLGQGLEFLIYFQGNSAPDKSGLPSDRFSAERTGGSVSTLTIQRTQQEDSAVYLCASSPGLAKNIQYFGAGTRLSVL.